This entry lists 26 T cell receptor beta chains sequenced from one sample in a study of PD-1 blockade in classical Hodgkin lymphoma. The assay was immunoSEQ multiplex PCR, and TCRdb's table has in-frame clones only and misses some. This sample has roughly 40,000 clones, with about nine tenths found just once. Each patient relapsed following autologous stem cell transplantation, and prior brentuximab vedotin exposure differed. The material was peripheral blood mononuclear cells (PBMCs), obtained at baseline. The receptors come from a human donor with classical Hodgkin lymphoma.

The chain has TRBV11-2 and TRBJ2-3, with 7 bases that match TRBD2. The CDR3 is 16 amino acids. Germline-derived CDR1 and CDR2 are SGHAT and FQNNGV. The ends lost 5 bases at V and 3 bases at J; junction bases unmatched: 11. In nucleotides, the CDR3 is TGTGCCAGCAGCCCGGGGCAGTGGGGGGGGACAGATACGCAGTATTTT. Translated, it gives CASSPGQWGGTDTQYF. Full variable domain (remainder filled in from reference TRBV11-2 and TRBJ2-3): EAGVAQSPRYKIIEKRQSVAFWCNPISGHATLYWYQQILGQGPKLLIQFQNNGVVDDSQLPKDRFSAERLKGVDSTLKIQPAKLEDSAVYLCASSPGQWGGTDTQYFGPGTRLTVL.

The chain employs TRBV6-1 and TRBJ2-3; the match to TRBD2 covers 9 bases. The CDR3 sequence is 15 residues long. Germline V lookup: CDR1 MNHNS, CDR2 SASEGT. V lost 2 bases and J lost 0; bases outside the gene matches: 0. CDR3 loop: CASSELAGSTDTQYF. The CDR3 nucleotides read TGTGCCAGCAGTGAACTAGCGGGGAGCACAGATACGCAGTATTTT.

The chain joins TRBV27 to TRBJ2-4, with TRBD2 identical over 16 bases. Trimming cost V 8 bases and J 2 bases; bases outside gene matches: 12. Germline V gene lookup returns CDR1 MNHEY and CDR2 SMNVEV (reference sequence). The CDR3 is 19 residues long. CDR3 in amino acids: CASQGRGTSGGATKNIQYF. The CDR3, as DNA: TGTGCCAGCCAGGGGAGAGGGACTAGCGGGGGGGCCACCAAAAACATTCAGTACTTC.

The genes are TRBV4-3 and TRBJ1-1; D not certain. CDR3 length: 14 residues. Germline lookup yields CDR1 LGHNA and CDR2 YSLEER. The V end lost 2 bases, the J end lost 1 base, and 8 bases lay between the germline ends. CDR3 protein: CASSQTPGNTEAFF. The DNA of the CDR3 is TGCGCCAGCAGCCAAACCCCCGGGAACACTGAAGCTTTCTTT.

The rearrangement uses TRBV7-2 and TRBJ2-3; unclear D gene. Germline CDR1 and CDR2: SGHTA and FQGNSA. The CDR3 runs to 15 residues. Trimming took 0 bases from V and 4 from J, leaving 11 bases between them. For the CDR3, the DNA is TGTGCCAGCAGCTTAGCCCCAATGAGGTCAGATACGCAGTATTTT. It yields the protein CASSLAPMRSDTQYF.

The CDR3 loop reads CASSFGLAGAYTGELFF. The CDR3 DNA is TGTGCCAGCAGCTTCGGACTAGCGGGAGCCTACACCGGGGAGCTGTTTTTT. The chain is built from TRBV5-4 and TRBJ2-2, with 13 bases matching TRBD2. The germline gives CDR1 SGHNT, CDR2 YYREEE (reference sequence). J gave up 3 bases and V 2 bases, and 4 bases lay outside the gene matches. The CDR3 consists of 17 residues. Full variable domain (remainder filled in from reference TRBV5-4 and TRBJ2-2): ETGVTQSPTHLIKTRGQQVTLRCSSQSGHNTVSWYQQALGQGPQFIFQYYREEENGRGNFPPRFSGLQFPNYSSELNVNALELDDSALYLCASSFGLAGAYTGELFFGEGSRLTVL.

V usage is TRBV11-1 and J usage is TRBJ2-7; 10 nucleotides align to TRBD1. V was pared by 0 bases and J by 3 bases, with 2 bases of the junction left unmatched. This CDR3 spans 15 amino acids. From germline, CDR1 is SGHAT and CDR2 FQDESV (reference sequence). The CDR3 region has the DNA TGTGCCAGCAGCTTAGCGGACAGGGGGGTCTACGAGCAGTACTTC. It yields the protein CASSLADRGVYEQYF. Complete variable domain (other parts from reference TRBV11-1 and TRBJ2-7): EAEVAQSPRYKITEKSQAVAFWCDPISGHATLYWYRQILGQGPELLVQFQDESVVDDSQLPKDRFSAERLKGVDSTLKIQPAELGDSAMYLCASSLADRGVYEQYFGPGTRLTVT.

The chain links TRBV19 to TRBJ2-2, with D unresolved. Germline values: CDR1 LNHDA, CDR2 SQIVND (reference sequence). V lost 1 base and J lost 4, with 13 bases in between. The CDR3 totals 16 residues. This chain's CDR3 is CASSIVTAPSTGELFF. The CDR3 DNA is TGTGCCAGTAGTATAGTAACAGCGCCCAGCACCGGGGAGCTGTTTTTT.

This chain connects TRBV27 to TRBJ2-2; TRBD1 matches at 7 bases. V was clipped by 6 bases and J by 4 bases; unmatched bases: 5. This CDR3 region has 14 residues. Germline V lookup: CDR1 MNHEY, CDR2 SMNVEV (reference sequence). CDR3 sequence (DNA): TGTGCCAGCAGGGTGACAGGGTCCACCGGGGAGCTGTTTTTT. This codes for CASRVTGSTGELFF.

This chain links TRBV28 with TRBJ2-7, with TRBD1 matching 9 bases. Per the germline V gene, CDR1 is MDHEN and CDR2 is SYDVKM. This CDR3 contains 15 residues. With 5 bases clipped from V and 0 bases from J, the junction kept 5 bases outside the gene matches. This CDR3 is CASSPGQGFSYEQYF. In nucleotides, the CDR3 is TGTGCCAGCAGTCCAGGACAGGGGTTCTCCTACGAGCAGTACTTC.

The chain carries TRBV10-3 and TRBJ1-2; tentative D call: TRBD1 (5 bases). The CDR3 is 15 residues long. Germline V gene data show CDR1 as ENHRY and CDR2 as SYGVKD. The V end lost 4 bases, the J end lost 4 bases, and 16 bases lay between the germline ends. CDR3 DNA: TGTGCCATCAGTGGACGGGACGGAACCCCCTATGGCTACACCTTC. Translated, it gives CAISGRDGTPYGYTF.

The CDR3, as DNA: TGCAGCGTTGTCTGGGGGGTCAGCACAGATACGCAGTATTTT. Its protein product is CSVVWGVSTDTQYF. The chain combines TRBV29-1 with TRBJ2-3, with TRBD2 as a possible D gene (6 bases). The CDR3 spans 14 residues. Trimming pared 4 bases from V and 0 bases from J, leaving 11 bases between. Germline lookup yields CDR1 SQVTM and CDR2 ANQGSEA.

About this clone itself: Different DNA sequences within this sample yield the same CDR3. This CDR3 is CASSLLGQPQHF. The CDR3 nucleotides are TGTGCCAGCAGTTTACTGGGACAGCCCCAGCATTTT. The chain couples TRBV27 to TRBJ1-5; D remains unclear. V was clipped by 2 bases and J by 7 bases, with 6 bases between them. The germline gives CDR1 MNHEY, CDR2 SMNVEV (reference sequence). The CDR3 spans 12 residues.

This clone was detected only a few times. The CDR3 nucleotides are TGTGCCAGCAGCTCCGCTGGCGGGGTCTATGGCTACACCTTC. Translated: CASSSAGGVYGYTF. The chain employs TRBV7-9 and TRBJ1-2; D remains ambiguous. In germline, CDR1 is SEHNR, CDR2 FQNEAQ (reference sequence). This CDR3 contains 14 residues. With 4 bases removed from V and 4 bases from J, the gap between germline ends came to 13 bases.

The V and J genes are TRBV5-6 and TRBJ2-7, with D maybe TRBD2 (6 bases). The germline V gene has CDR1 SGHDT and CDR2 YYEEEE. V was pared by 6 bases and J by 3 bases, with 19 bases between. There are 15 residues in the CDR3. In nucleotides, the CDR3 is TGTGCCAGCAACCGTGTCGGTTACGGGGGCTACGAGCAGTACTTC. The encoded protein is CASNRVGYGGYEQYF.

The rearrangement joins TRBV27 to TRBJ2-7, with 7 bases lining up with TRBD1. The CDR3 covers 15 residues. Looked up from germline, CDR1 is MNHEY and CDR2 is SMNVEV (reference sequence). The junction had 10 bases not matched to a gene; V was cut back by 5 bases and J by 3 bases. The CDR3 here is CASSPRPGTDYEQYF. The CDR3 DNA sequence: TGTGCCAGCAGTCCCCGCCCTGGGACAGACTACGAGCAGTACTTC.

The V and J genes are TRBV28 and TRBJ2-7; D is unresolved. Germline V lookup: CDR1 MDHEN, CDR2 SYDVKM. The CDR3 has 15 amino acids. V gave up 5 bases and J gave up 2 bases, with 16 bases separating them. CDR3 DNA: TGTGCCAGCAGTCCAAGGTATTCCCGGCCCTACGAGCAGTACTTC. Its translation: CASSPRYSRPYEQYF.

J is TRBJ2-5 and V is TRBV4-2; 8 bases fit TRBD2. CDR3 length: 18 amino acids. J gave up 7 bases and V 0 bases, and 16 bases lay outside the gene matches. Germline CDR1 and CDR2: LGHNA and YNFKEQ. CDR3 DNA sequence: TGTGCCAGCAGCCAAGATCTAAGGGCGGGGGGCATAACCCGGACCCAGTACTTC. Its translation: CASSQDLRAGGITRTQYF.

CDR3 nucleotide sequence: TGTGCCAGCAGCTTAACTTCGGGGGCCTCCTTCGACTCTGGAAACACCATATATTTT. Amino acid sequence: CASSLTSGASFDSGNTIYF. This chain links TRBV7-9 with TRBJ1-3; maybe TRBD1 (6 bases). Germline CDR1 reads SEHNR; CDR2 reads FQNEAQ (reference sequence). Trimming cost V 2 bases and J 0 bases, with 20 bases left between them. The length of the CDR3 is 19 residues.

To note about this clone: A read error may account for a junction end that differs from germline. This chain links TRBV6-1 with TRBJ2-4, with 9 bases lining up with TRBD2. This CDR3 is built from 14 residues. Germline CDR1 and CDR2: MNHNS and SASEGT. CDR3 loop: CASSEFSASGAQDF. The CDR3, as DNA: TGTGCCAGCAGTGAATTTTCGGCTAGCGGGGCCCAAGACTTC.

CDR3 residues: CASSLGRNTGELFF. CDR3 coding DNA: TGTGCCAGCAGCTTAGGCAGAAACACCGGGGAGCTGTTTTTT. This chain connects TRBV7-3 to TRBJ2-2; D is unclear. The CDR3 length is 14 residues. Between the trimmed V and J ends, which lost 2 bases and 2 bases, there was a span of 6 bases. Germline V lookup: CDR1 SGHTA, CDR2 FQGTGA.

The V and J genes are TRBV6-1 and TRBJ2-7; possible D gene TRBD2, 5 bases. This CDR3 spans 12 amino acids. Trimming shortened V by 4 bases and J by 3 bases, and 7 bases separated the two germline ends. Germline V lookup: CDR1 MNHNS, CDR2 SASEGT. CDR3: CASSAGVYEQYF. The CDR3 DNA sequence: TGTGCCAGCAGTGCCGGGGTCTACGAGCAGTACTTC.

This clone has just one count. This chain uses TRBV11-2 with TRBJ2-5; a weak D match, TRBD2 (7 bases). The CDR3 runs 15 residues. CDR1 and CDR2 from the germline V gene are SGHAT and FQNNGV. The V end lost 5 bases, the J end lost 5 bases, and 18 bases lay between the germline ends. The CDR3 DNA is TGTGCCAGCAGCCAGGTGGGGGGGGCGCGGGAGACCCAGTACTTC. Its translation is CASSQVGGARETQYF.

In DNA form, the CDR3 reads TGTGCCAGTAGGACTAGCGGGAGGATTGAGGATGAGCAGTTCTTC. Residues: CASRTSGRIEDEQFF. The chain is built from TRBV6-1 and TRBJ2-1, with TRBD2 matching 14 bases. In germline, CDR1 is MNHNS, CDR2 SASEGT. Trimming removed 9 bases from V and 8 bases from J; junction bases left unmatched: 9. The CDR3 has 15 residues.

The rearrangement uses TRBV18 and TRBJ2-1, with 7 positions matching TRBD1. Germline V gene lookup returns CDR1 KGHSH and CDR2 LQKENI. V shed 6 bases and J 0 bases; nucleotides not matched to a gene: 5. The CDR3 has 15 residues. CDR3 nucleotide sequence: TGTGCCAGCTCTCGGACAGGAAGCTCCTACAATGAGCAGTTCTTC. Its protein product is CASSRTGSSYNEQFF.

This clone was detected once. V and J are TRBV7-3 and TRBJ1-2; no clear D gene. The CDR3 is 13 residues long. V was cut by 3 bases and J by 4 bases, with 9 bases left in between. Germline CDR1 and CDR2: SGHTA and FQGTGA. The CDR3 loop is CASSFYGIYGYTF. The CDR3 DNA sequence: TGTGCCAGCAGCTTCTACGGGATCTATGGCTACACCTTC.